This T cell receptor (beta chain) was sequenced during a study of shared clonotypes between healthy human individuals. The overall study: Three plates were used per donor for CD4 naive, three for CD4 memory, two for CD8 naive and one for CD8 memory.

CDR1 is SEHNR, CDR2 FQNEAQ, per germline (reference sequence). The CDR3 consists of 15 residues. Trimming took off 1 base at V and 1 base at J, with 9 bases between the two ends. Methods used by the authors: Junction-only sequences produced by ImmunoSEQ had no quality scores, so filtering differed. Some clones are missing from TCRdb's copy, which holds only in-frame ones; the method was immunoSEQ multiplex PCR. Clone size and V and J calls were adopted from that table, with D and trimming inferred from the DNA. The sample holds over 2,000,000 clones, over 85% seen once. CD8 cells regarded as naive lacked CD45RO, were positively chosen for CCR7, and omitted terminally differentiated effector memory CD45RA+ cells. Notes on this clone: Distinct nucleotide sequences in the sample also encode this CDR3.

This TCR was sampled from a young man in good health. Some clones in this sample may be carry-over from other donors' samples. The sample comprised naive CD8+ T cells from PBMCs. The chain recombines TRBV7-9 with TRBJ2-3, with D unclear. CDR3 residues: CASSLGFRGTDTQYF. CDR3 nucleotide sequence: TGTGCCAGCAGCTTAGGGTTCCGGGGCACAGATACGCAGTATTTT.